This is a list of T cell receptor beta chains from one sample in a study of blood T cell repertoires in COVID-19. TCRdb's copy holds only in-frame clones and misses some; the assay was immunoSEQ multiplex PCR. The sample records about 260,000 clones, 86% being singletons. Sequenced sample: peripheral blood. All receptors come from a man aged 40-49 years who had recovered from COVID-19. The CDR3 runs from the conserved cysteine through the conserved F or W. The order of the fields is CDR3 length, D gene, V gene, J gene, clone size, CDR3 DNA, CDR3 protein. D genes are given only for firm matches. Clone size is stated in some rows and not others, as once, few, many or a class when expanded.

18	TRBD1	TRBV7-8	TRBJ1-1	NA	TGTGCCAGCAGCTTATACGGCAGGGGGGTGACCATGAACACTGAAGCTTTCTTT	CASSLYGRGVTMNTEAFF
14	NA	TRBV7-9	TRBJ1-2	NA	TGTGCCAGCAGCTCGACAGATCGCCTGAGGGGCTACACCTTC	CASSSTDRLRGYTF
15	TRBD2	TRBV15	TRBJ2-7	NA	TGTGCCACCAGCCGAGGGACTAGCGAAGCCTACGAGCAGTACTTC	CATSRGTSEAYEQYF
15	NA	TRBV9	TRBJ2-1	NA	TGTGCCAGCAGCGTAGGGGTAGGGGTGCACAATGAGCAGTTCTTC	CASSVGVGVHNEQFF
15	NA	TRBV11-2	TRBJ2-5	NA	TGTGCCAGCAGCGGCCTTAGCGAGACCAAAGAGACCCAGTACTTC	CASSGLSETKETQYF
21	TRBD2	TRBV5-1	TRBJ2-1	NA	TGCGCCAGCAGACGACGAGGTTTACAGGGCGGACTAGCGGGAGAAAACAATGAGCAGTTCTTC	CASRRRGLQGGLAGENNEQFF
16	TRBD1	TRBV18	TRBJ1-2	NA	TGTGCCAGCTCACCACTTGCGGACAGGGGTGCATATGGCTACACCTTC	CASSPLADRGAYGYTF
16	NA	TRBV7-9	TRBJ2-5	NA	TGTGCCAGCAGCATACAGGGACCGGGGCTCCGAGAGACCCAGTACTTC	CASSIQGPGLRETQYF
11	NA	TRBV19	TRBJ1-1	NA	TGTGCCAGTAGTATGGGGCGTGAAGCTTTCTTT	CASSMGREAFF
18	NA	TRBV7-2	TRBJ2-3	NA	TGTGCCAGCAGCTTCAGAAGTCTGGGGGCGACGGGCACAGATACGCAGTATTTT	CASSFRSLGATGTDTQYF
16	NA	TRBV4-3	TRBJ2-1	once	TGCGCCAGCAGCCAAGAATCTAGCGCGGCCTACAATGAGCAGTTCTTC	CASSQESSAAYNEQFF
19	TRBD2	TRBV19	TRBJ2-2	NA	TGTGCCAGTAGTCAAGGGAATAGCGGGAGTCCTTCGAACACCGGGGAGCTGTTTTTT	CASSQGNSGSPSNTGELFF
12	NA	TRBV6-5	TRBJ1-1	once	TGTGCCAGCGGGCAGGCTGACACTGAAGCTTTCTTT	CASGQADTEAFF
14	NA	TRBV11-2	TRBJ2-1	NA	TGTGCCAGCAGCTGGGGAAGGGGGAGCAATGAGCAGTTCTTC	CASSWGRGSNEQFF
13	TRBD1	TRBV6-6	TRBJ2-5	NA	TGTGCCAGCAGTTACAACAGGGGGGAGACCCAGTACTTC	CASSYNRGETQYF
15	TRBD1	TRBV30	TRBJ1-5	once	TGTGCCTGGAGTGTTCCCTACAGGGGGATTCAGCCCCAGCATTTT	CAWSVPYRGIQPQHF
17	TRBD1	TRBV7-2	TRBJ1-1	NA	TGTGCCAGCAGTCCGCGGGACAGGGGCTACCCTGGCACTGAAGCTTTCTTT	CASSPRDRGYPGTEAFF
13	NA	TRBV12-3/TRBV12-4	TRBJ1-2	NA	TGTGCCAGCAGGACCGGGACAATCCATGGCTACACCTTC	CASRTGTIHGYTF
13	TRBD2	TRBV7-6	TRBJ2-3	NA	TGTGCCAGCAGCTTATCGACTAGCAACTCGCAGTATTTT	CASSLSTSNSQYF
15	TRBD1	TRBV19	TRBJ1-2	NA	TGTGCCAGTAGTATAATTGCAGGGGGCGTAGCGGGCTACACCTTC	CASSIIAGGVAGYTF
14	TRBD1	TRBV9	TRBJ2-7	few	TGTGCCAGCAGCGTCCTCCAGGAGACAGGGGAGCAGTACTTC	CASSVLQETGEQYF
15	NA	TRBV5-1	TRBJ1-3	NA	TGCGCCAGCAGCTTGGTTCAGGGTTCGGGAAACACCATATATTTT	CASSLVQGSGNTIYF
13	NA	TRBV6-5	TRBJ2-7	once	TGTGCCAGCAGTTTGGGGGGCTCCTACGAGCAGTACTTC	CASSLGGSYEQYF
14	NA	TRBV7-8	TRBJ2-7	NA	TGTGCCAGCAGCCATACTTGGGGAGCAAACGAGCAGTACTTC	CASSHTWGANEQYF
13	NA	TRBV9	TRBJ1-2	NA	TGTGCCAGCAGCGGACAGAAACTTATGGGCTACACCTTC	CASSGQKLMGYTF
14	TRBD1	TRBV5-6	TRBJ2-7	NA	TGTGCCAGCAGCGGCCGACAGGGTCCCTACGAGCAGTACTTC	CASSGRQGPYEQYF